This TCR beta chain was documented in a study of cytomegalovirus exposure and HLA in healthy donors. Study-wide context: HLA-typed donors were the source of around 87 million unique TCRs, which an early data release held. Study-level points and caveats: Researchers reported that a few CMV-associated chains were confirmed in vitro as CMV antigen-specific. Researchers had no immune exposure information except CMV serostatus available. Some highly shared sequence variants likely arose as a pipeline artifact.

In the case of this clone: Its antigen is unknown.

The study ran its PCR with 60 Vbeta and 13 Jbeta primers. Using immunoSEQ multiplex PCR, the repertoire was profiled, and TCRdb retains in-frame clones only, with some absent. The table shows about 190,000 clones, with roughly 75% occurring only once. Germline trimming cut 5 bases from V and 4 bases from J; bases unmatched to any gene: 16. The CDR3 is 17 amino acids. Germline CDR1 is SGHTA and CDR2 is FQGNSA. The sample comprised PBMCs. This chain connects TRBV7-2 to TRBJ1-2; 7 nucleotides match TRBD1. The receptor was isolated from a man aged 25-45 years in good health and CMV-seropositive. The CDR3 protein is CASSPRTGPAYGYGYTF. The CDR3 bases are TGTGCCAGCAGCCCCCGGACAGGACCCGCCTATGGCTATGGCTACACCTTC.